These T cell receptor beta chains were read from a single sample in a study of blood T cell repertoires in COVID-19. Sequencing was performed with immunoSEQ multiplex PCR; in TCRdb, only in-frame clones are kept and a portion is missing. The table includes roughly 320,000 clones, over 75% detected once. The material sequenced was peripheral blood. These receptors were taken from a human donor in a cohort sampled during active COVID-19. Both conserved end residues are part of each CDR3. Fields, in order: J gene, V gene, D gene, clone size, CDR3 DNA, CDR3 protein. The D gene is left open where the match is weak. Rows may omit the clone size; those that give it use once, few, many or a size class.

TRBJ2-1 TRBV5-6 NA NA TGTGCCAGCAGCCACCGGGACAGACGGCGGGGCAATGAGCAGTTCTTC CASSHRDRRRGNEQFF
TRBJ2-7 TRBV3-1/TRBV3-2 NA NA TGTGCCAGCAGCCCGGGGGACTCCTACGAGCAGTACTTC CASSPGDSYEQYF
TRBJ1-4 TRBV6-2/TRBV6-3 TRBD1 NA TGTGCCAGCAGTCCGACAGGGGGTAGCGAAAAACTGTTTTTT CASSPTGGSEKLFF
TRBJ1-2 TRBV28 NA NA TGTGCCAGCAGTTTTCAGGAACACTATGGCTACACCTTC CASSFQEHYGYTF
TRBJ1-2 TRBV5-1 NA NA TGCGCCAGCAGCTTGGACAGGGACGTGGGCTACACCTTC CASSLDRDVGYTF
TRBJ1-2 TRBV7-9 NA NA TGTGCCAGCAGCTTAACAGGCACCCCGCTCTCAAACTATGGCTACACCTTC CASSLTGTPLSNYGYTF
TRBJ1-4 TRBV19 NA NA TGTGCCAGTAGTACCCAAGAGAGTGCAACTAATGAAAAACTGTTTTTT CASSTQESATNEKLFF
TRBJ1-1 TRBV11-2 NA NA TGTGCCAGCAGCTTACGAGAAAACACTGAAGCTTTCTTT CASSLRENTEAFF
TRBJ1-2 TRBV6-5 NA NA TGTGCCAGCAGTTACTCGAACGGGGACTATGGCTACACCTTC CASSYSNGDYGYTF
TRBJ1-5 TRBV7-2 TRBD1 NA TGTGCCAGCAGCCCCAGGGGGTCCAATCAGCCCCAGCATTTT CASSPRGSNQPQHF
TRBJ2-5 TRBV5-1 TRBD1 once TGCGCCAGCAGCCCTGGACAGGGGGCGTCGGGGGAGACCCAGTACTTC CASSPGQGASGETQYF
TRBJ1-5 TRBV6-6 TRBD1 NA TGTGCCACCCTAACAGGGGATAGCAATCAGCCCCAGCATTTT CATLTGDSNQPQHF
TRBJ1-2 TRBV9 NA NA TGTGCCAGCAGCCCTCGACAGTATTATGGCTACACCTTC CASSPRQYYGYTF
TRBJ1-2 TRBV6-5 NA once TGTGCCAGCACTCCCGCGCCAGGTGAGAGCGGCTACACCTTC CASTPAPGESGYTF
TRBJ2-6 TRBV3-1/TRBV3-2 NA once TGTGCCAGCAGCCAAGATCCCCCAGGGGCCACCTCTGGGGCCAACGTCCTGACTTTC CASSQDPPGATSGANVLTF
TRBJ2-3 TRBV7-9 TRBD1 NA TGTGCCAGCAGCCCGTGGGGGACAGGGGGTGAAGATACGCAGTATTTT CASSPWGTGGEDTQYF
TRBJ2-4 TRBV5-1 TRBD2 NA TGCGCCAGCAGCGGTGGACTAGCGGGGGGCCTAGCCAAAAACATTCAGTACTTC CASSGGLAGGLAKNIQYF
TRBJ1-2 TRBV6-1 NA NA TGTGCCAGCAGTGAAGCATCTTATTCCCCGGTAAGCCACGATGGCTACACCTTC CASSEASYSPVSHDGYTF
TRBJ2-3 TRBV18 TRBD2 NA TGTGCCAGCTCACCAGGGGCTAGCGGTACTAGCACAGATACGCAGTATTTT CASSPGASGTSTDTQYF
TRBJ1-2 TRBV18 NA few TGTGCCAGCTCACCCTCCGACAGTCTGGTCGTCGATGGCTACACCTTC CASSPSDSLVVDGYTF
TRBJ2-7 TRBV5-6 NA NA TGTGCCAGCAGCTTAACAGGGATGCCCGACTACGAGCAGTACTTC CASSLTGMPDYEQYF
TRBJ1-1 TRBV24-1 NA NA TGTGCCACCAGTGATTCCCCACCCGGGGGTGACACTGAAGCTTTCTTT CATSDSPPGGDTEAFF
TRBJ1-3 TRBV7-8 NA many TGTGCCAGCAGCCCGCCCCAACACAGGGCAGGAAACACCATATATTTT CASSPPQHRAGNTIYF
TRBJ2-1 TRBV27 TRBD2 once TGTGCCAGCAGCCCCGGGACTAGGGGGGAGGAGCAGTTCTTC CASSPGTRGEEQFF
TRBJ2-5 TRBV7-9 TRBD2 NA TGTGCCAGCAGCCGTGGGACTACAAATTGGGGGGAGACCCAGTACTTC CASSRGTTNWGETQYF
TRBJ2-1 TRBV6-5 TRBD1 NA TGTGCCAGCAGTTACAGGCAGGGGGAGATTAATGAGCAGTTCTTC CASSYRQGEINEQFF
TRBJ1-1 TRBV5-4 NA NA TGTGCCAGCAGCCAAGGAGTGGGCCGGGAGACTGAAGCTTTCTTT CASSQGVGRETEAFF
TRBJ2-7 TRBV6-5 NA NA TGTGCCAGCAGGAATCCAAGGGACACCGCCTACGAGCAGTACTTC CASRNPRDTAYEQYF
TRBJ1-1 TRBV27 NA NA TGTGCCAGCAGTCCCCGACATCGTAGGTACTCGGGGTTCACTGAAGCTTTCTTT CASSPRHRRYSGFTEAFF
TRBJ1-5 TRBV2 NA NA TGTGCCAGCAGGGAACAGGGTGGCGGCAATCAGCCCCAGCATTTT CASREQGGGNQPQHF
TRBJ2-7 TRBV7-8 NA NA TGTGCCAGCAGCCCACGACGGATCGGGAGCTCCTACGAGCAGTACTTC CASSPRRIGSSYEQYF
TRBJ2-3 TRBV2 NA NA TGTGCCAGCAGCCTACGGGTGGATACGCAGTATTTT CASSLRVDTQYF
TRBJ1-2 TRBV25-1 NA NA TGTGCCAGCAGTGAGATGAAGGGGGTAGGTGGCTACACCTTC CASSEMKGVGGYTF
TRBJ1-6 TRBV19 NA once TGTGCCAGTAGTACGGGACACAGCTCCTATAATTCACCCCTCCACTTT CASSTGHSSYNSPLHF
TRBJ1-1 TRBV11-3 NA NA TGTGCCAGCAGCTTTGTGGTGCGGGGTGATAGCACTGAAGCTTTCTTT CASSFVVRGDSTEAFF